The rows below give T cell receptor beta chains drawn from one sample of a study of sequential checkpoint blockade in melanoma. Sequencing was performed with immunoSEQ multiplex PCR; in TCRdb, only in-frame clones are kept and a portion is missing. The sample has about 7,300 clones; 23% are singletons. The starting material was tumor tissue (inferred from file names), obtained from a patient given nivolumab and ipilimumab in sequence. Receptors were obtained from a human donor with melanoma. Both conserved end residues are part of each CDR3. A D gene is named only where the DNA matches it firmly. Not every row has a clone size; where given, it reads once, few, many or a size class.

CDR3nt,CDR3aa,j_gene,abundance,v_gene,d_gene
TGTGCCATCAGCTCACAGGGTCTGGGGGGCTATACGCAGTATTTT,CAISSQGLGGYTQYF,TRBJ2-3,many,TRBV6-8,.
TGTGCCAGTGCCCCCCGACCACCGAACACCGGGGAGCTGTTTTTT,CASAPRPPNTGELFF,TRBJ2-2,medium-sized,TRBV19,.
TGTGCCAGCAGCCCCTTTTCCAGCGGGAGCCAGACCCAGTACTTC,CASSPFSSGSQTQYF,TRBJ2-5,few,TRBV6-8,TRBD2
TGTGCCAGCAGCTTACAAGCTCAGTCTACTAATGAGCAGTTCTTC,CASSLQAQSTNEQFF,TRBJ2-1,many,TRBV11-3,.
TGTGCCAGCAGTCGTACCAGGGGGTCTCAAGAGACCCAGTACTTC,CASSRTRGSQETQYF,TRBJ2-5,few,TRBV6-8,TRBD1
TGCGCCAGCAGCTTGGGACAGAGCTCCTACAATGAGCAGTTCTTC,CASSLGQSSYNEQFF,TRBJ2-1,.,TRBV5-1,.
TGTGCCAGCTCACCGCAGACCCCCCCAACCGGGGAGCTGTTTTTT,CASSPQTPPTGELFF,TRBJ2-2,.,TRBV18,.
TGTGCCAGCAGGAAGGGGGAGGCTAATGAAAAACTGTTTTTT,CASRKGEANEKLFF,TRBJ1-4,many,TRBV2,.
TGCGCCAGCAGCTTGCGACAGGGCAACACCGGGGAGCTGTTTTTT,CASSLRQGNTGELFF,TRBJ2-2,.,TRBV5-1,TRBD1
TGTGCCAGCAGCTTAAGGCGGGAGGGCCAAGATGAGCAGTTCTTC,CASSLRREGQDEQFF,TRBJ2-1,.,TRBV7-7,TRBD2
TGTGCCAGCAGTTCACTCGAGTGGAGGTTGATGGTCGATGAGCAGTTCTTC,CASSSLEWRLMVDEQFF,TRBJ2-1,.,TRBV6-8,.
TGTGCCAGCAGGGAGGGGACAGCTAATGAAAAACTGTTTTTT,CASREGTANEKLFF,TRBJ1-4,medium-sized,TRBV6-8,TRBD1
TGTGCCAGCAGCTCCGGAAGGACCTATAGCTCCTACAATGAGCAGTTCTTC,CASSSGRTYSSYNEQFF,TRBJ2-1,medium-sized,TRBV11-3,.
TGTGCCAGCAGCCGCTCAGGAGGCCCGAGCTCCTACAATGAGCAGTTCTTC,CASSRSGGPSSYNEQFF,TRBJ2-1,few,TRBV27,.
TGTGCCTGGACGGGACTCAGTTACAATGAGCAGTTCTTC,CAWTGLSYNEQFF,TRBJ2-1,.,TRBV30,.
TGCGCCAGCAGCCACTTTCTGTACCAAGAGACCCAGTACTTC,CASSHFLYQETQYF,TRBJ2-5,few,TRBV1,.
TGCGCCAGCAGTGACCATCGGCCCAGCGGGAGTACGGCTGAGCAGTTCTTC,CASSDHRPSGSTAEQFF,TRBJ2-1,.,TRBV10-2,TRBD2
TGTGCCAGCAGCCCTTTGCGGGCCCCCTACAATGAGCAGTTCTTC,CASSPLRAPYNEQFF,TRBJ2-1,few,TRBV14,.
TGCGCCAGCAGCCAAGATGCAGGGGCTGGAAACACCATATATTTT,CASSQDAGAGNTIYF,TRBJ1-3,few,TRBV1,.
TGTGCCAGCACCCAGGCTGGGTCTGGAAACACCATATATTTT,CASTQAGSGNTIYF,TRBJ1-3,few,TRBV11-3,.
TGTGCCTGTTTAGCGGGAATGAACACTGAAGCTTTCTTT,CACLAGMNTEAFF,TRBJ1-1,few,TRBV30,.
TGTGCCAGCAGCCCCACAGGGGGCGGGGAGACCCAGTACTTC,CASSPTGGGETQYF,TRBJ2-5,few,TRBV9,TRBD1
TGTGCCAGTAAAACTAGCAATCAGCCCCAGCATTTT,CASKTSNQPQHF,TRBJ1-5,few,TRBV19,.
TGTGCCAGCAGCGCGACTGGTGAAAAACTGTTTTTT,CASSATGEKLFF,TRBJ1-4,medium-sized,TRBV9,.
TGCACTTTCAGGGGGGGAGAGGCCCCTGTTAACGAGGTTGCCGAATATAGCACAGATACGCAGTATTTT,CTFRGGEAPVNEVAEYSTDTQYF,TRBJ2-3,.,TRBV29-1,.
TGTGCCAGTAGTATTTGGGGGCTCGGGGAAAAACTGTTTTTT,CASSIWGLGEKLFF,TRBJ1-4,few,TRBV19,.
TGTGCCAGCAGCTCCTACAAGAACACTGAAGCTTTCTTT,CASSSYKNTEAFF,TRBJ1-1,many,TRBV7-4,.
TGTGCCAGCAGCCGCTCCAGGGACCAAGAGACCCAGTACTTC,CASSRSRDQETQYF,TRBJ2-5,few,TRBV11-3,.
TGTGCCAGCAGCTCCACTAGCGGGAGCAATGAGCAGTTCTTC,CASSSTSGSNEQFF,TRBJ2-1,.,TRBV11-3,TRBD2
TGTGCCAGCAGCGTGGAAAGCGTTGAGCAGTTCTTC,CASSVESVEQFF,TRBJ2-1,few,TRBV9,.
TGTGCCAGCAGCGTAGGGAATCAGCCCCAGCATTTT,CASSVGNQPQHF,TRBJ1-5,few,TRBV9,.
TGTGCCAGCTCACTGACAGGGGCGGACCAGCCCCAGCATTTT,CASSLTGADQPQHF,TRBJ1-5,.,TRBV18,TRBD1
TGTGCCAGCAGCTCTTACAGGGGCGAGAACACTGAAGCTTTCTTT,CASSSYRGENTEAFF,TRBJ1-1,.,TRBV11-3,TRBD1
TGTGCCAGCAGCTTGTTAGCTGGGTTCGGAGATACGCAGTATTTT,CASSLLAGFGDTQYF,TRBJ2-3,few,TRBV11-3,.
TGTGCCAGTAGTATAGATCTCAGACAAGAGACCCAGTACTTC,CASSIDLRQETQYF,TRBJ2-5,.,TRBV19,.
TGTGCCAGCAGTGACGGGCCAAAAGAGACCCAGTACTTC,CASSDGPKETQYF,TRBJ2-5,few,TRBV6-8,.
TGTGCCAGCAGCTTGGGAGGGGTTAGCAATCAGCCCCAGCATTTT,CASSLGGVSNQPQHF,TRBJ1-5,few,TRBV11-3,.
TGTGCCAGCAGCCCGGGACCGGCTGGGGAGACCCAGTACTTC,CASSPGPAGETQYF,TRBJ2-5,many,TRBV7-5,.
TGCGCCAGCAGCGGGACTAGCGGGATGAGGAATGAGCAGTTCTTC,CASSGTSGMRNEQFF,TRBJ2-1,.,TRBV5-1,TRBD2
TGTGCCAGCTCCCAGGGGGATGGAAACACCATATATTTT,CASSQGDGNTIYF,TRBJ1-3,large,TRBV9,TRBD1
TGTGCCAGCAGCTTGGACTACGGCGGGAGGGCCACAGATACGCAGTATTTT,CASSLDYGGRATDTQYF,TRBJ2-3,many,TRBV11-3,TRBD2